This note documents a single TCR beta chain sequence. V was pared by 5 bases and J by 5 bases, with 3 bases of the junction left unmatched. The germline gives CDR1 SEHNR, CDR2 FQNEAQ (reference sequence). The CDR3 extends over 12 amino acids. The PCR was carried out with 60 Vbeta primers and 13 Jbeta primers. Only in-frame clones appear in the TCRdb table, and some are missing; sequencing was by immunoSEQ multiplex PCR. The sample lists some 130,000 clones; approximately 79% were seen once. This sample was included in a study of cytomegalovirus exposure and HLA in healthy donors. The chain combines TRBV7-9 with TRBJ2-7, with 7 bases matching TRBD1. The sequencing sample was made of PBMCs. The receptor was derived from a man aged 35 to 55 in good health and CMV-seropositive. CDR3 nucleotides: TGTGCCAGCAGCAACGACAGGGACGAGCAGTACTTC. Amino acid sequence: CASSNDRDEQYF.